The 8 T cell receptor beta chains presented below share a single source sample, sequenced in a study of blood T cell repertoires in COVID-19. Sequenced by immunoSEQ multiplex PCR; TCRdb stores in-frame clones only, minus some. This table has around 150,000 clones, roughly 88% appearing once. The sample consisted of peripheral blood. The receptors shown here come from a man between 60 and 70 years old with active or convalescent COVID-19.

This clone came up once. The genes are TRBV7-8 and TRBJ1-1; D is possibly TRBD1 (5 bases). Germline V gene data show CDR1 as SGHVS and CDR2 as FQNEAQ. V lost 5 bases and J 3 bases, leaving 16 bases between the germline ends. There are 15 residues in the CDR3. The CDR3 reads CASSSPLGTYTEAFF. The CDR3 coding sequence is TGTGCCAGCAGCAGTCCATTAGGGACTTACACTGAAGCTTTCTTT.

CDR3 loop: CASSPWTGDDAYGYTF. CDR3 sequence (DNA): TGTGCCAGCTCACCCTGGACAGGGGATGACGCCTATGGCTACACCTTC. V is TRBV18 and J is TRBJ1-2, with TRBD1 matching over 9 bases. The CDR3 runs to 16 residues. Germline-derived CDR1 and CDR2 are KGHSH and LQKENI. Trimming at V came to 3 bases and at J to 4 bases, leaving 9 bases not matched to a gene.

V usage is TRBV5-1 and J usage is TRBJ1-6; 8 bases agree with TRBD1. Germline V gene sequence: CDR1 SGHRS, CDR2 YFSETQ. After removal of 4 bases from V and 6 bases from J, the junction contained 3 bases not matched to a gene. The length of the CDR3 is 14 residues. Written as DNA, the CDR3 is TGCGCCAGCAGCCCCGGACAGGGTAATTCACCCCTCCACTTT. Protein: CASSPGQGNSPLHF. Together with reference TRBV5-1 and TRBJ1-6, the CDR3 gives the full variable domain: KAGVTQTPRYLIKTRGQQVTLSCSPISGHRSVSWYQQTPGQGLQFLFEYFSETQRNKGNFPGRFSGRQFSNSRSEMNVSTLELGDSALYLCASSPGQGNSPLHFGNGTRLTVT.

The chain is built from TRBV2 and TRBJ2-2; D might be TRBD2 (5 bases). Germline CDR1 reads SNHLY; CDR2 reads FYNNEI. The ends were cut back, 4 bases at V and 7 bases at J, with 10 bases in the middle. The CDR3 sequence is 13 residues long. DNA for the CDR3: TGTGCCAGCAGTGGGACTTCGGACGGGGAGCTGTTTTTT. This sequence encodes CASSGTSDGELFF.

This clone was observed a few times. The chain employs TRBV29-1 and TRBJ2-7; 10 nucleotides line up with TRBD1. The CDR3 has 13 amino acids. V shed 6 bases, J shed 6 bases, and the junction held 8 bases outside the gene matches. Per the germline V gene, CDR1 is SQVTM and CDR2 is ANQGSEA. In DNA, the CDR3 is TGCAGCGTGCCGGGACAGGGGAGTGGCGAGCAGTACTTC. Amino acid sequence: CSVPGQGSGEQYF.

The genes are TRBV3-1 (or the pseudogene TRBV3-2) and TRBJ1-4; 8 bases match TRBD1. There are 16 residues in the CDR3. V lost 5 bases to trimming and J lost 2 bases; unmatched junction nucleotides: 7. CDR1 and CDR2 (germline): LGHDT, YNNKEL (reference sequence). DNA of the CDR3: TGTGCCAGCAGCGTACACCGACAGGGGACTAATGAAAAACTGTTTTTT. It encodes CASSVHRQGTNEKLFF.

The CDR3 spells CASSKGAATGGYQPQHF. CDR3 coding DNA: TGTGCCAGCAGCAAAGGAGCGGCGACAGGGGGCTATCAGCCCCAGCATTTT. The chain employs TRBV21-1 and TRBJ1-5; TRBD1, the table's D call, was not compared with the DNA. TRBV21-1 is described as a pseudogene. This CDR3 has 17 residues.

The chain employs TRBV28 and TRBJ2-7, with TRBD2 as a possible D gene (5 bases). V was trimmed by 2 bases and J by 0 bases, leaving 11 bases between them. The CDR3 is 15 residues long. Germline assignment: CDR1 MDHEN and CDR2 SYDVKM. The CDR3 sequence: CASSLSGVSSYEQYF. The CDR3 DNA reads as TGTGCCAGCAGTTTAAGCGGAGTGAGCTCCTACGAGCAGTACTTC.